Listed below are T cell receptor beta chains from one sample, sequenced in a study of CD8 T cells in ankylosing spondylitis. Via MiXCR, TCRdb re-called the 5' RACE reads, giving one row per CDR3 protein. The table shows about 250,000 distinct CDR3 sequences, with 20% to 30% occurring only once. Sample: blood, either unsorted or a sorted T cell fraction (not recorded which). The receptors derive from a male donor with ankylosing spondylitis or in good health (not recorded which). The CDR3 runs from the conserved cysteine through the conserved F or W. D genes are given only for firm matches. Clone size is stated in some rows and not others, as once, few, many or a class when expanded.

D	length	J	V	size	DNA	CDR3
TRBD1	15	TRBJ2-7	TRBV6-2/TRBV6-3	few	TGTGCCAGCAGTTCCGAGACAGGGGGCCTAGGCGAGCAGTACTTC	CASSSETGGLGEQYF
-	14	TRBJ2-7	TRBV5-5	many	TGTGCCAGCAGCTTGGTGGGCAGGTCCTACGAGCAGTACTTC	CASSLVGRSYEQYF
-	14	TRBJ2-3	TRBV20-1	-	TGCAGTGCTACCCTGGGAGGTCGGGGAGATACGCAGTATTTT	CSATLGGRGDTQYF
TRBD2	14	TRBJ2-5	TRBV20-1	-	TGCAGTGCTAGAGGGACTAGCGGGGAGGAGACCCAGTACTTC	CSARGTSGEETQYF
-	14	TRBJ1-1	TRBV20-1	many	TGCAGTGCTAGAGATCTGGGAAAAGACACTGAAGCTTTCTTT	CSARDLGKDTEAFF
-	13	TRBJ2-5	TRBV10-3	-	TGTGCCATCACCCCAGGAGCTAAAGAGACCCAGTACTTC	CAITPGAKETQYF
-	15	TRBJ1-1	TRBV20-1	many	TGCAGTGCTAGAGACGCACTTGGCGGTGCGCGTGAAGCTTTCTTT	CSARDALGGAREAFF
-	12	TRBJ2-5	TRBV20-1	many	TGCAGCCCGGTAGCGGAGCAAGAGACCCAGTACTTC	CSPVAEQETQYF
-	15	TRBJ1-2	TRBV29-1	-	TGCAGCGCTGGAACCGGGGGCGGGACACCTTATGGCTACACCTTC	CSAGTGGGTPYGYTF
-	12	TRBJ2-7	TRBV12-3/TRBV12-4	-	TGTGCCAGCAGGCTTGCCGGGTACGAGCAGTACTTC	CASRLAGYEQYF
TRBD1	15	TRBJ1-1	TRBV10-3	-	TGTGCCATCAGCCCCCGGACAGGAACGAACACTGAAGCTTTCTTT	CAISPRTGTNTEAFF
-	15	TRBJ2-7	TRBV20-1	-	TGCAGTGCTAGACAACCAGGTTTCCCGACCTACGAGCAGTACTTC	CSARQPGFPTYEQYF
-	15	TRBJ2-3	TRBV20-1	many	TGCAGTGCTAGGGGGGGGGCTAGCAGCACAGATACGCAGTATTTT	CSARGGASSTDTQYF
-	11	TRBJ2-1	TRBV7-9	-	TGTGCCAGCAGATGGAGGAATGAGCAGTTCTTC	CASRWRNEQFF
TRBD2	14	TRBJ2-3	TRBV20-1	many	TGCAGTGCTAGAGATTTGCGGGGGGCAGATACGCAGTATTTT	CSARDLRGADTQYF
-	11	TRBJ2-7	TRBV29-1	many	TGCAGCGTTGAATCCACCTACGAGCAGTACTTC	CSVESTYEQYF
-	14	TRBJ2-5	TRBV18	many	TGTGCCAGCTCACCCGGGGGTTCCCAAGAGACCCAGTACTTC	CASSPGGSQETQYF
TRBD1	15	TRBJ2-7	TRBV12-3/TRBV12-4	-	TGTGCCAGCAGTTTTCAGGGGGATTCTTCCTACGAGCAGTACTTC	CASSFQGDSSYEQYF
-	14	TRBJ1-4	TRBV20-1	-	TGCAGTGCTAGAGAGGGCAGCTCTAATGAAAAACTGTTTTTT	CSAREGSSNEKLFF
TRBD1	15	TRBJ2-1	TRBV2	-	TGTGCCAGCGCACCCGGGACAGGGAACTACAATGAGCAGTTCTTC	CASAPGTGNYNEQFF
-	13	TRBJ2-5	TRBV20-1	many	TGCAGTGCTAGAGTCCCAGGGGAAGAGACCCAGTACTTC	CSARVPGEETQYF
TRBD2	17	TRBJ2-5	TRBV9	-	TGTGCCAGCAGCGTAGATGCCAGCGGGGAACCCGGGGGGACCCAGTACTTC	CASSVDASGEPGGTQYF
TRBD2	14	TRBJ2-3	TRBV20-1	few	TGCAGTGCTAGAGCGGGACTAGCTGGAGATACGCAGTATTTT	CSARAGLAGDTQYF
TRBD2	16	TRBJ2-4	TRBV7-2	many	TGTGCCAGCAGCTCTCGGGGGGGGCTAGCCAAAAACATTCAGTACTTC	CASSSRGGLAKNIQYF
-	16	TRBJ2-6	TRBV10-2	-	TGCGCCAGCAGTGAAAGGGGCGCCTCTGGGGCCAACGTCCTGACTTTC	CASSERGASGANVLTF
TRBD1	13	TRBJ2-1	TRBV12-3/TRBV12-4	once	TGTGCCGCCACTGGGCAGGGGGACAATGAGCAGTTCTTC	CAATGQGDNEQFF
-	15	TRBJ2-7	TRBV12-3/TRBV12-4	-	TGTGCCAGCAGTTTATCCGGCAGTGCTTCCTACGAGCAGTACTTC	CASSLSGSASYEQYF
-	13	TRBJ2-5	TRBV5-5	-	TGTGCCAGCAGCTTGATTGGGCAAGAGACCCAGTACTTC	CASSLIGQETQYF
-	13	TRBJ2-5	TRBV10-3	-	TGTGCCATCAGAGGCGACACCCAAGAGACCCAGTACTTC	CAIRGDTQETQYF
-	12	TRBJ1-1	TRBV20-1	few	TGCAGTGCTAGTCAAGTGAACACTGAAGCTTTCTTT	CSASQVNTEAFF
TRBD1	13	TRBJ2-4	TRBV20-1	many	TGCAGTGCTAGGCGACAGGGCGAAAACATTCAGTACTTC	CSARRQGENIQYF
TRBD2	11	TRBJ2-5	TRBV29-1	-	TGCAGCGTTGTCGGGGGGGAGACCCAGTACTTC	CSVVGGETQYF
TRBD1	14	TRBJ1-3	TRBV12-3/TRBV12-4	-	TGTGCCAGCAGTTATCGGACAGGGACCCACACCATATATTTT	CASSYRTGTHTIYF
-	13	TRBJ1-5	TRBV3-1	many	TGTGCCAGCAGCCCCGGACAGAATCAGCCCCAGCATTTT	CASSPGQNQPQHF
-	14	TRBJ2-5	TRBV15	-	TGTGCCACCAGCAGACTCGGGATCCAAGAGACCCAGTACTTC	CATSRLGIQETQYF
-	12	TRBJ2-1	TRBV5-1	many	TGCGCCAGCAGCTTGGTGGAGGATGAGCAGTTCTTC	CASSLVEDEQFF
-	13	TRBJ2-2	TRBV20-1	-	TGCAGTGGGAGACAGTCTCTCGGCGGGGAGCTGTTTTTT	CSGRQSLGGELFF
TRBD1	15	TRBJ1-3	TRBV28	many	TGTGCCAGCAGTTCGCGGACAGGCCAGCCAAACACCATATATTTT	CASSSRTGQPNTIYF
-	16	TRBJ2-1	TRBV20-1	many	TGCAGTGCTAGGGAGGGTGAGACCACCCCCGAGGATGAGCAGTTCTTC	CSAREGETTPEDEQFF
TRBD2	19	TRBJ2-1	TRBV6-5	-	TGTGCCAGCAGTTCCAGTCTAGCGGGGGAGATAAGCTCCTACAATGAGCAGTTCTTC	CASSSSLAGEISSYNEQFF